Listed below are T cell receptor beta chains from one sample, sequenced in a study of cytomegalovirus exposure and HLA in healthy donors. Repertoires were generated with immunoSEQ multiplex PCR, while TCRdb's copy carries only in-frame clones and drops some. The sample gives roughly 200,000 clones, 80% to 85% of which show up once; about 1.6% is in the top ten. The specimen sequenced was PBMCs. The origin of the receptors is a middle-aged man in good health and CMV-seronegative. CDR3s include the opening cysteine and the closing phenylalanine or tryptophan. The order of the fields is J gene, D gene, V gene, CDR3 protein. A D gene is named only where the DNA matches it firmly.

J: TRBJ2-3; D: -; V: TRBV9; CDR3: CASSRRAGANTDTQYF
J: TRBJ1-1; D: TRBD1; V: TRBV4-1; CDR3: CASSHVNRGRENTEAFF
J: TRBJ1-1; D: -; V: TRBV11-3; CDR3: CASSCLSRTRVAEAFF
J: TRBJ2-7; D: TRBD2; V: TRBV18; CDR3: CASSSFLAGDREQYF
J: TRBJ1-2; D: TRBD1; V: TRBV5-4; CDR3: CASRGTGGFDGYTF
J: TRBJ2-2; D: TRBD2; V: TRBV7-2; CDR3: CASSSRLAGGPNTGELFF
J: TRBJ1-1; D: -; V: TRBV14; CDR3: CASSLQGGSTEAFF
J: TRBJ1-1; D: -; V: TRBV10-3; CDR3: CAIMEGHRQTPNTEAFF
J: TRBJ2-7; D: TRBD1; V: TRBV19; CDR3: CASSPRQGSSYEQYF
J: TRBJ2-3; D: TRBD2; V: TRBV27; CDR3: CATQGMGLATDTQYF
J: TRBJ1-2; D: TRBD1; V: TRBV5-5; CDR3: CASMGQVMSGYTF
J: -; D: TRBD1; V: TRBV4-2; CDR3: CASGRTGSTYEQYF
J: TRBJ2-7; D: -; V: TRBV6-1; CDR3: CASSGLGFSGYEQYF
J: TRBJ2-3; D: -; V: TRBV4-3; CDR3: CASSSGFGTDTQYF
J: TRBJ2-6; D: -; V: TRBV9; CDR3: CASTQYSGANVLTF
J: TRBJ2-3; D: TRBD1; V: TRBV6-5; CDR3: CASSLGGRADTQYF
J: TRBJ2-7; D: TRBD2; V: TRBV7-2; CDR3: CASSSRLAGGPEQYF
J: TRBJ2-5; D: TRBD1; V: TRBV6-5; CDR3: CASSYSTGAARETQYF
J: TRBJ1-5; D: -; V: TRBV5-5; CDR3: CASSLGQNQPQHF
J: TRBJ1-4; D: TRBD1; V: TRBV6-5; CDR3: CASGRDRPTSGKLFF
J: TRBJ1-5; D: -; V: TRBV4-1; CDR3: CASSQDDLGQTQPQHF
J: TRBJ2-3; D: TRBD1; V: TRBV7-2; CDR3: CASSLGQGHSTDTQYF
J: TRBJ2-1; D: TRBD2; V: TRBV4-3; CDR3: CASSQDWGAGGTYNEQFF
J: TRBJ2-5; D: TRBD2; V: TRBV7-6; CDR3: CASSLGGSGGPQETQYF
J: TRBJ1-3; D: -; V: TRBV7-8; CDR3: CASSLGGEWDYRPLKNTIYF
J: TRBJ2-4; D: -; V: TRBV5-1; CDR3: CASSQQVQSIAKNIQYF
J: TRBJ2-5; D: TRBD1; V: TRBV15; CDR3: CATSSPGTDWSQETQYF
J: TRBJ2-3; D: -; V: TRBV7-6; CDR3: CASSLSDLLGRTQYF